Shown below are 18 T cell receptor beta chains from a single sample sequenced in a study of blood T cells in healthy people across ages. A J-beta primer mix and a sample-barcoded 5' primer were used in a second PCR of about 7 to 12 cycles. MiXCR, run by TCRdb on the 5' RACE reads, gives a single entry per CDR3 protein. The data hold about 780,000 distinct CDR3 sequences, with 35% to 50% observed a single time. Source material: blood. These receptor sequences come from a man older than 75 in good health.

V usage is TRBV5-6 and J usage is TRBJ2-3; 9 positions agree with TRBD1. V shed 4 bases and J 1 base; nucleotides not matched to a gene: 4. Germline CDR1 is SGHDT and CDR2 is YYEEEE. This CDR3 has 15 residues. The CDR3 DNA sequence: TGTGCCAGCAGCCACAGACAGGGGGGCACAGATACGCAGTATTTT. Translation gives CASSHRQGGTDTQYF.

Here the CDR3 reads CATSRAGSTDTQYF. DNA of the CDR3: TGTGCCACCAGCAGAGCCGGGAGCACAGATACGCAGTATTTT. V gene TRBV15 combines with J gene TRBJ2-3; D not resolved. Germline lookup yields CDR1 LNHNV and CDR2 YYDKDF (reference sequence). The CDR3 has 14 amino acids. Trimming pared 1 base from V and 0 bases from J, leaving 5 bases between.

V and J are TRBV20-1 and TRBJ2-1, with TRBD2 matching 10 bases. The germline V gene encodes CDR1 DFQATT and CDR2 SNEGSKA (reference sequence). CDR3 length equals 15 residues. V was clipped by 5 bases and J by 7 bases; unmatched bases: 11. The CDR3 bases are TGCAGTGCTGACGGGCGACTAGCGGGTAAAAATGAGCAGTTCTTC. It specifies CSADGRLAGKNEQFF.

This clonotype was counted between two and nine times. The chain has TRBV20-1 and TRBJ2-7; D call uncertain. There are 8 residues in the CDR3. Trimming removed 4 bases from V and 12 bases from J, with 7 bases in between. Germline V gene sequence: CDR1 DFQATT, CDR2 SNEGSKA (reference sequence). The CDR3 protein is CSAIGGYF. CDR3 nucleotides: TGCAGTGCTATAGGCGGGTACTTC.

The chain joins TRBV5-6 to TRBJ2-3; 14 positions match TRBD2. Looked up from germline, CDR1 is SGHDT and CDR2 is YYEEEE. V dropped 7 bases and J dropped 2; count of bases not matched to a gene: 6. The CDR3 has 16 residues. The CDR3 loop reads CASGSGLAGVTDTQYF. CDR3 sequence (DNA): TGTGCCAGCGGCTCGGGACTAGCGGGAGTCACAGATACGCAGTATTTT.

The table lists this clonotype with a few counts. This chain connects TRBV6-5 to TRBJ2-1; D is uncertain. There are 15 residues in the CDR3. Germline V lookup: CDR1 MNHEY, CDR2 SVGAGI. The germline V and J ends were trimmed by 6 bases and 8 bases, with 20 bases remaining between them. CDR3 sequence (DNA): TGTGCCAGCAGCGGACCTAGGGCCGGAATACATGAGCAGTTCTTC. It is translated as CASSGPRAGIHEQFF.

This clonotype has at least ten counts. The chain has TRBV9 and TRBJ2-3; no clear D. The V and J ends lost 3 bases and 0 bases respectively, with 2 bases between them. CDR1 and CDR2 from the germline V gene are SGDLS and YYNGEE. The CDR3 runs to 12 residues. CDR3 sequence (DNA): TGTGCCAGCAGCGCCAGCACAGATACGCAGTATTTT. It specifies CASSASTDTQYF.

This clonotype was observed many times. The V and J genes are TRBV7-9 and TRBJ2-3; the match to TRBD1 covers 9 bases. The CDR3 covers 14 residues. V was clipped by 4 bases and J by 4 bases; unmatched bases: 3. Germline V lookup: CDR1 SEHNR, CDR2 FQNEAQ (reference sequence). The CDR3 sequence is CASSSDRGSDTQYF. CDR3 in DNA: TGTGCCAGCAGCTCGGACAGGGGCTCAGATACGCAGTATTTT.

This clonotype was counted only a few times. The genes are TRBV7-2 and TRBJ2-1; D call uncertain. V was clipped by 4 bases and J by 4 bases, with 20 bases between them. The CDR3 loop spans 17 amino acids. CDR1 and CDR2 from the germline V gene are SGHTA and FQGNSA. The CDR3 sequence is CASSSSGPGGVYNEQFF. CDR3 in DNA: TGTGCCAGCAGCTCCTCGGGTCCTGGCGGAGTTTACAATGAGCAGTTCTTC. The full variable domain, its missing parts supplied by reference TRBV7-2 and TRBJ2-1, is GAGVSQSPSNKVTEKGKDVELRCDPISGHTALYWYRQSLGQGLEFLIYFQGNSAPDKSGLPSDRFSAERTGGSVSTLTIQRTQQEDSAVYLCASSSSGPGGVYNEQFFGPGTRLTVL.

As concerns this clonotype: This may come from a read error, since a much larger clone is one base off. This rearrangement joins TRBV3-1 to TRBJ2-7, with D possibly matching TRBD2 (6 bases). CDR1 and CDR2 from the germline V gene are LGHDT and YNNKEL (reference sequence). The length of the CDR3 is 14 residues. With 1 base removed from V and 7 bases from J, the gap between germline ends came to 14 bases. This chain's CDR3 is CASSQVRDSGEQYF. For the CDR3, the DNA is TGTGCCAGCAGCCAAGTCCGGGACTCGGGGGAGCAGTACTTC.

The rearrangement joins TRBV20-1 to TRBJ1-2, with D possibly being TRBD1 (5 bases). This CDR3 contains 16 residues. The V gene lost 0 bases and the J gene lost 6 bases, with 20 bases spanning the gap. The germline V gene encodes CDR1 DFQATT and CDR2 SNEGSKA (reference sequence). The CDR3 DNA is TGCAGTGCTAGAGATAGCGCCAGGGTGAACGCGGATGGCTACACCTTC. Protein product: CSARDSARVNADGYTF.

The chain carries TRBV21-1 and TRBJ2-1; the table gives TRBD2 as D, unverified against the DNA. TRBV21-1 is deemed a pseudogene. There are 19 residues in the CDR3. CDR3 residues: CASNNEGLAGGSSYNEQFF. Written as DNA, the CDR3 is TGTGCCAGCAACAACGAAGGACTAGCGGGGGGGAGCTCCTACAATGAGCAGTTCTTC.

The gene calls are TRBV6-2 or TRBV6-3 and TRBJ2-5, with 8 bases lining up with TRBD2. Germline V gives CDR1 MNHEY, CDR2 SVGEGT. V shed 6 bases, J shed 4 bases, and the junction held 7 bases outside the gene matches. The CDR3 is 14 amino acids. The CDR3 bases are TGTGCCAGCAGGCGACTAGCGACCCCAGAGACCCAGTACTTC. Translating it yields CASRRLATPETQYF.

The table lists this clonotype with a few counts. This chain links TRBV29-1 with TRBJ2-5; D remains unclear. The V end lost 2 bases, the J end lost 1 base, and 11 bases lay between the germline ends. The CDR3 has 14 residues. Germline V gene lookup returns CDR1 SQVTM and CDR2 ANQGSEA. The CDR3 loop reads CSVESSVSQETQYF. CDR3 DNA: TGCAGCGTTGAAAGTTCAGTTAGCCAAGAGACCCAGTACTTC.

This clonotype was detected only a few times. The gene calls are TRBV6-2 or TRBV6-3 and TRBJ2-7; 7 positions agree with TRBD2. Trimming cost V 2 bases and J 7 bases; bases outside gene matches: 5. The length of the CDR3 is 13 residues. Germline V gives CDR1 MNHEY, CDR2 SVGEGT. CDR3 bases: TGTGCCAGCAGTTACGGGAGGGGTCGGGAGCAGTACTTC. Translated, it gives CASSYGRGREQYF.

This clonotype has a handful of counts. This chain connects TRBV3-1 to TRBJ2-7; D might be TRBD2 (5 bases). Trimming took 1 base from V and 1 from J, leaving 11 bases between them. Germline CDR1 is LGHDT and CDR2 is YNNKEL (reference sequence). The CDR3 is made up of 15 amino acids. DNA for the CDR3: TGTGCCAGCAGCCAAGGGGTTACTAGATCCTACGAGCAGTACTTC. Translated: CASSQGVTRSYEQYF.

The CDR3 nucleotides read TGTGCCAGCTCCCACCTGGACAGGGAACGGGAGACCCAGTACTTC. Translating it yields CASSHLDRERETQYF. V usage is TRBV7-7 and J usage is TRBJ2-5, with 8 bases fitting TRBD1. V lost 8 bases to trimming and J lost 5 bases; unmatched junction nucleotides: 13. Germline lookup yields CDR1 SSHAT and CDR2 FNYEAQ (reference sequence). This CDR3 contains 15 residues.

This sequence joins TRBV5-1 and TRBJ2-7; unclear D gene. The CDR3 sequence is 11 residues long. V was cut by 2 bases and J by 9 bases, with 9 bases left in between. The germline V gene has CDR1 SGHRS and CDR2 YFSETQ. CDR3 amino acids: CASSFVIGQYF. The CDR3 DNA reads as TGCGCCAGCAGCTTCGTGATTGGGCAGTACTTC.